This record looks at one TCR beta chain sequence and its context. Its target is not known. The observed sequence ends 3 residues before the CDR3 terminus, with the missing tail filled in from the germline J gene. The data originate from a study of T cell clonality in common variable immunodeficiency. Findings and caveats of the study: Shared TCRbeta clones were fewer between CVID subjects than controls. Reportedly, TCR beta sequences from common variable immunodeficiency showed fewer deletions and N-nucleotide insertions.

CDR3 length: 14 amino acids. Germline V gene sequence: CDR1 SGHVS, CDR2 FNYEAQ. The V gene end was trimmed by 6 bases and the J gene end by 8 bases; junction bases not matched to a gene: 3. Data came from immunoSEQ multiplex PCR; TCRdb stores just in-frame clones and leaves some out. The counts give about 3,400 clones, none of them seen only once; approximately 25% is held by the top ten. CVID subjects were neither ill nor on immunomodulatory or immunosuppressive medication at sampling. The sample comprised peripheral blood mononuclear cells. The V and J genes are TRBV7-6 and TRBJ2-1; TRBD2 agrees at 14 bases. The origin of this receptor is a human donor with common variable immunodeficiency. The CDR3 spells CASSQTSGGDEQFF. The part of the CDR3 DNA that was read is TGTGCCAGCAGTCAGACTAGCGGGGGGGATGAG.